Listed below are T cell receptor beta chains from one sample, sequenced in a study of cytomegalovirus exposure and HLA in healthy donors. Generated by immunoSEQ multiplex PCR, the TCRdb table keeps only in-frame clones and is missing some. Of some 99,000 clones listed, roughly 80% are singletons. Sample: PBMCs. These receptors were taken from a man in his forties or fifties in good health and CMV-seronegative. Both conserved end residues are part of each CDR3. A D gene is named only where the DNA matches it firmly. Only some rows state a clone size, as once, few, many or a class for expanded clones.

clone size	V gene	J gene	D gene	CDR3 protein	CDR3 DNA
-	TRBV7-2	TRBJ2-3	TRBD1	CASSLAGTGVAGTDTQYF	TGTGCCAGCAGCTTAGCGGGAACAGGGGTGGCGGGCACAGATACGCAGTATTTT
-	TRBV28	TRBJ2-1	TRBD2	CASSHRLAGHISYNEQFF	TGTGCCAGCAGTCATCGACTAGCGGGCCATATCTCCTACAATGAGCAGTTCTTC
-	TRBV6-1	TRBJ2-1	TRBD1	CAHLGDSITNEQFF	TGTGCCCACCTAGGGGACAGCATAACTAATGAGCAGTTCTTC
-	TRBV5-1	TRBJ2-5	TRBD2	CASSFASGGQETQYF	TGCGCCAGCAGCTTTGCTAGCGGGGGGCAAGAGACCCAGTACTTC
-	TRBV21-1	TRBJ2-6	-	CASGQRAGAPGGANVLTF	TGTGCCAGCGGACAAAGGGCAGGGGCCCCTGGTGGGGCCAACGTCCTGACTTTC
-	TRBV5-4	TRBJ2-2	-	CASSSGYGNTGELFF	TGTGCCAGCAGCTCAGGGTACGGGAACACCGGGGAGCTGTTTTTT
-	TRBV7-9	TRBJ1-2	TRBD1	CSSSLALEDRDGGYTF	TGTTCCAGCAGCTTAGCGCTTGAGGACAGGGACGGTGGCTACACCTTC
-	TRBV5-1	TRBJ2-7	TRBD1	CASSSGGQDLHEQYF	TGCGCCAGCAGCTCAGGGGGACAGGACCTCCACGAGCAGTACTTC
-	TRBV30	TRBJ1-4	TRBD1	CAHRRGQGNEKLFF	TGTGCCCATAGGAGGGGACAGGGAAATGAAAAACTGTTTTTT
-	TRBV9	TRBJ1-2	-	CASSVLQGGAANYGYTF	TGTGCCAGCAGCGTTCTACAGGGTGGGGCGGCTAACTATGGCTACACCTTC
-	TRBV5-1	TRBJ2-5	TRBD1	CASVTSTGGEETQYF	TGCGCCAGCGTTACCTCGACAGGGGGCGAAGAGACCCAGTACTTC
once	TRBV5-1	TRBJ2-7	TRBD1	CASRVRTGFSYEQYF	TGCGCCAGCAGGGTTAGGACAGGCTTCTCCTACGAGCAGTACTTC
once	TRBV6-1	TRBJ2-5	TRBD1	CASRERTGDQETQYF	TGTGCCAGCAGGGAACGGACAGGGGACCAAGAGACCCAGTACTTC
-	TRBV27	TRBJ2-7	-	CASGASASYEQYF	TGTGCCAGCGGGGCTAGCGCTTCCTACGAGCAGTACTTC
-	TRBV29-1	TRBJ2-3	TRBD2	CSVEGLAGAGLDTQYF	TGCAGCGTTGAAGGACTAGCGGGGGCAGGGCTGGATACGCAGTATTTT
-	TRBV4-3	TRBJ1-2	-	CASSQVASYSYGYTF	TGCGCCAGCAGCCAAGTTGCGAGCTACTCATATGGCTACACCTTC
-	TRBV7-9	TRBJ1-2	-	CSSSQGQPLIYGYTF	TGTTCCAGCAGCCAAGGACAGCCGCTTATTTATGGCTACACCTTC
-	TRBV18	TRBJ2-5	-	CASSPRGTETQYF	TGTGCCAGCTCACCTAGGGGTACGGAGACCCAGTACTTC
-	TRBV9	TRBJ2-7	-	CASSPRAGGDQYEQYF	TGTGCCAGCAGCCCGCGGGCAGGAGGGGACCAATACGAGCAGTACTTC
-	TRBV6-6	TRBJ1-2	TRBD1	CASSYWDRAVYGYTF	TGTGCCAGCAGTTACTGGGACAGGGCGGTCTATGGCTACACCTTC
once	TRBV12-2	TRBJ2-1	-	CASRPSLYRLVFLRSYNEQFF	TGTGCAAGTCGCCCTAGCCTTTATCGTCTAGTTTTTTTAAGGTCCTACAATGAGCAGTTCTTC
-	TRBV2	TRBJ2-1	-	CASSEFSRTSSYNEQFF	TGTGCCAGCAGTGAATTTTCTAGAACGAGCTCCTACAATGAGCAGTTCTTC
-	TRBV2	TRBJ2-7	TRBD1	CASNQWGKPGQGDYEQYF	TGTGCCAGCAACCAATGGGGCAAACCAGGACAGGGGGACTACGAGCAATACTTC
-	TRBV4-3	TRBJ2-6	TRBD2	CASSQDGGGSGANVLTF	TGCGCCAGCAGCCAAGACGGGGGGGGCTCTGGGGCCAACGTCCTGACTTTC
-	TRBV6-5	TRBJ2-5	TRBD2	CASSYSWGGGETQYF	TGTGCCAGCAGTTACTCGTGGGGGGGAGGGGAGACCCAGTACTTC
-	TRBV2	TRBJ1-2	-	CASNRANYGYTF	TGTGCCAGCAATCGGGCTAACTATGGCTACACCTTC
-	TRBV7-8	TRBJ2-5	TRBD2	CASSLESSGSFVETQYF	TGTGCCAGCAGCTTAGAATCCAGCGGGAGTTTCGTGGAGACCCAGTACTTC
-	TRBV4-3	TRBJ1-4	TRBD1	CASSQGDGTGTEKLFF	TGCGCCAGCAGCCAAGGAGACGGGACAGGGACGGAAAAACTGTTTTTT
-	TRBV28	TRBJ2-7	TRBD2	CASSRLAGLTYEQYF	TGTGCCAGCAGTCGACTAGCGGGCCTAACCTACGAGCAGTACTTC
-	TRBV5-1	TRBJ2-3	-	CASSFPDSVTDTQYF	TGCGCCAGCAGCTTTCCGGACAGCGTAACAGATACGCAGTATTTT
once	TRBV7-2	TRBJ2-7	TRBD2	CASSPPRGDEQYF	TGTGCCAGCAGCCCCCCCCGGGGGGACGAGCAGTACTTC
few	TRBV29-1	TRBJ2-3	-	CSVLRIGTDTQYF	TGCAGCGTTCTCAGGATCGGCACAGATACGCAGTATTTT
-	TRBV2	TRBJ1-2	TRBD1	CASSEKTGVGYTF	TGTGCCAGCAGTGAAAAAACAGGGGTGGGCTACACCTTC
once	TRBV7-9	TRBJ1-5	-	CASSLGTGNQPQHF	TGTGCCAGCAGCCTAGGGACGGGGAATCAGCCCCAGCATTTT
-	TRBV14	TRBJ2-7	-	CASSQEGPWGYEQYF	TGTGCCAGCAGCCAAGAGGGGCCGTGGGGCTACGAGCAGTACTTC
-	TRBV30	TRBJ2-3	TRBD2	CAWSVGRLAGVGRTDTQYF	TGTGCCTGGAGTGTAGGTCGACTAGCGGGAGTGGGCCGCACAGATACGCAGTATTTT
few	TRBV9	TRBJ1-1	TRBD1	CASSVAGDRRNTEAFF	TGTGCCAGCAGCGTAGCTGGGGACAGGAGGAACACTGAAGCTTTCTTT
-	TRBV5-1	TRBJ1-4	TRBD1	CASSPGQGAHEKLFF	TGCGCCAGCAGCCCCGGACAGGGGGCGCATGAAAAACTGTTTTTT
once	TRBV6-5	TRBJ2-7	-	CAASAGTAYEQYF	TGTGCCGCCTCCGCGGGGACAGCCTACGAGCAGTACTTC
few	TRBV5-6	TRBJ1-1	-	CASSLRGGYTEAFF	TGTGCCAGCAGCTTGCGGGGGGGCTACACTGAAGCTTTCTTT
once	TRBV27	TRBJ1-5	TRBD1	CASRTGTGAYQPQHF	TGTGCCAGCAGGACGGGGACAGGGGCGTATCAGCCCCAGCATTTT
-	TRBV11-2	TRBJ2-1	TRBD2	CASSLVSGRNNEQFF	TGTGCCAGCAGCTTAGTTAGCGGGAGAAACAATGAGCAGTTCTTC
-	TRBV6-1	TRBJ1-5	-	CASSGRLRVFDQPQHF	TGTGCCAGCAGTGGTAGGCTGAGGGTGTTTGATCAGCCCCAGCATTTT
-	TRBV11-1	TRBJ1-2	TRBD1	CASSWGQGYGYTF	TGTGCCAGCAGCTGGGGACAGGGTTATGGCTACACCTTC
once	TRBV5-1	TRBJ2-5	TRBD2	CASSLGFVGGAPLEQYF	TGCGCCAGCAGCTTGGGCTTTGTCGGGGGGGCCCCGTTGGAGCAGTACTTC
few	TRBV18	TRBJ2-7	TRBD2	CASSRLLAGAFYEQYF	TGTGCCAGCTCACGCCTACTAGCGGGGGCCTTCTACGAGCAGTACTTC
-	TRBV6-4	TRBJ2-1	TRBD2	CASSDSASGGNNEQFF	TGTGCCAGCAGTGACTCGGCCAGCGGGGGGAACAATGAGCAGTTCTTC
-	TRBV28	TRBJ1-1	TRBD1	CASNAGGEEAFF	TGTGCCAGCAACGCAGGGGGCGAAGAAGCTTTCTTT
few	TRBV18	TRBJ2-1	TRBD2	CASSPPLSGRLISSYNEQFF	TGTGCCAGCTCACCACCGCTCAGCGGGAGGCTTATAAGCTCCTACAATGAGCAGTTCTTC
once	TRBV4-1	TRBJ1-4	-	CASSHPLGTEREKLFF	TGCGCCAGCAGCCACCCCCTCGGGACTGAAAGAGAAAAACTGTTTTTT